Presented here are 32 T cell receptor beta chains from one specimen sequenced in a study of blood T cell repertoires in COVID-19. Sequencing was performed with immunoSEQ multiplex PCR; in TCRdb, only in-frame clones are kept and a portion is missing. The sample gives 120,000 to 150,000 clones, more than 60% of which show up once; 15% to 20% is in the top ten. The sequencing input was peripheral blood. Receptors originate from a man aged 45-65 years with acute or convalescent COVID-19.

The V and J genes are TRBV5-6 and TRBJ2-5; TRBD1 matches at 7 bases. V shed 0 bases, J shed 3 bases, and the junction held 8 bases outside the gene matches. Germline CDR1 reads SGHDT; CDR2 reads YYEEEE. This CDR3 spans 16 amino acids. The CDR3 DNA reads TGTGCCAGCAGCTTGGCCTCCGGGACAGTCAAAGAGACCCAGTACTTC. As protein: CASSLASGTVKETQYF.

The chain combines TRBV5-1 with TRBJ2-1, with D hard to call. The V gene lost 2 bases and the J gene lost 5 bases, with 17 bases spanning the gap. CDR3 length: 16 residues. Per germline, CDR1 SGHRS and CDR2 YFSETQ. As DNA, the CDR3 is TGCGCCAGCAGCTTTGGAAGCGTCCTGAATCACAATGAGCAGTTCTTC. It is translated as CASSFGSVLNHNEQFF.

The chain couples TRBV30 to TRBJ1-2; 7 positions match TRBD1. Trimming removed 2 bases from V and 4 bases from J; junction bases left unmatched: 4. CDR3 length: 13 residues. The V gene's germline CDR1 is GTSNPN and CDR2 SVGIG (reference sequence). CDR3 in amino acids: CAWSPGTAYGYTF. CDR3 sequence (DNA): TGTGCCTGGAGTCCCGGGACAGCCTATGGCTACACCTTC.

The rearrangement uses TRBV30 and TRBJ2-6, with a weak D call TRBD1 (6 bases). The CDR3 runs 15 residues. V lost 8 bases, J lost 0 bases, and 14 bases lay in between. Per germline, CDR1 GTSNPN and CDR2 SVGIG (reference sequence). Here the CDR3 DNA reads TGTGCCGGGGGCAAGCCATACTCTGGGGCCAACGTCCTGACTTTC. Translating gives CAGGKPYSGANVLTF.

This clone has a count of ten or more. The chain is built from TRBV6-1 and TRBJ1-2, with 7 bases identical to TRBD1. V gave up 0 bases and J gave up 8 bases; unmatched junction bases: 18. Germline V lookup: CDR1 MNHNS, CDR2 SASEGT. The CDR3 has 18 residues. In nucleotides, the CDR3 is TGTGCCAGCAGTGAAGCAAGACAGGGACATATGGGATATTGGGGCTACACCTTC. Protein sequence: CASSEARQGHMGYWGYTF.

The rearrangement links TRBV11-2 to TRBJ2-7; 8 nucleotides agree with TRBD1. The V and J ends lost 5 bases and 0 bases, in that order; junction bases with no gene match: 6. Germline V lookup: CDR1 SGHAT, CDR2 FQNNGV. CDR3 length equals 15 residues. For the CDR3, the DNA is TGTGCCAGCAGCGAGGGACAGGTGAGCTCCTACGAGCAGTACTTC. Protein: CASSEGQVSSYEQYF.

The gene calls are TRBV11-2 and TRBJ1-3; D may be TRBD1 (5 bases). Trimming cost V 0 bases and J 9 bases, with 12 bases left between them. The CDR3 is made up of 14 amino acids. Germline loops: CDR1 SGHAT, CDR2 FQNNGV. CDR3 sequence reads: CASSLDPGGSTIYF. In DNA form, the CDR3 reads TGTGCCAGCAGCTTAGATCCTGGGGGGAGCACCATATATTTT.

This clone showed up just once. V and J are TRBV29-1 and TRBJ2-3; 7 bases are shared with TRBD2. The CDR3 contains 15 residues. Per the germline V gene, CDR1 is SQVTM and CDR2 is ANQGSEA. With 4 bases clipped from V and 3 bases from J, the junction kept 10 bases outside the gene matches. This CDR3 reads CSVAVLGGRTDTQYF. The CDR3 coding sequence is TGCAGCGTTGCCGTTCTGGGGGGGAGGACAGATACGCAGTATTTT.

This clone appeared a single time. This chain uses TRBV2 with TRBJ2-7, with D possibly matching TRBD1 (5 bases). Between the trimmed V and J ends, which lost 7 bases and 3 bases, there was a span of 10 bases. The CDR3 runs 12 residues. Germline V gene lookup returns CDR1 SNHLY and CDR2 FYNNEI. The CDR3 DNA reads TGTGCCAGCACCCCAGGGCGCTACGAGCAGTACTTC. Translated, it gives CASTPGRYEQYF.

The sample holds one count of this clone. The chain uses TRBV30 and TRBJ1-2; 9 nucleotides match TRBD1. The CDR3 runs to 16 residues. With 3 bases clipped from V and 4 bases from J, the junction kept 12 bases outside the gene matches. The V gene's germline CDR1 is GTSNPN and CDR2 SVGIG (reference sequence). The CDR3 nucleotides read TGTGCCTGGAGCGAATCCACAGGGGGCAAAGGCTATGGCTACACCTTC. Its translation is CAWSESTGGKGYGYTF.

Here the CDR3 DNA reads TGTGCCAGCAGCTTATTAGAGGGATCGAACACCGGGGAGCTGTTTTTT. It codes for CASSLLEGSNTGELFF. J is TRBJ2-2 and V is TRBV13; TRBD2 is a possible D gene (5 bases). Trimming took 2 bases from V and 0 from J, leaving 10 bases between them. CDR1 and CDR2 (germline): PRHDT, FYEKMQ (reference sequence). This CDR3 has 16 residues.

V gene TRBV5-6 combines with J gene TRBJ1-2; tentatively, D is TRBD1 (6 bases). This CDR3 contains 13 residues. Trimming pared 0 bases from V and 8 bases from J, leaving 11 bases between. The V gene's germline CDR1 is SGHDT and CDR2 YYEEEE. The CDR3 DNA reads as TGTGCCAGCAGCTTGGACAGGGCGAGGGGCTACACCTTC. The encoded protein is CASSLDRARGYTF.

This clone was picked up one time. The chain combines TRBV2 with TRBJ1-2; tentatively, D is TRBD1 (5 bases). This CDR3 is built from 13 residues. CDR1 is SNHLY, CDR2 FYNNEI, per germline. Trimming removed 6 bases at V and 6 bases at J, with 14 bases between. In nucleotides, the CDR3 is TGTGCCAGCAGCCTACTACAGGTTGATGGCTACACCTTC. Protein sequence: CASSLLQVDGYTF.

This clone was observed a few times. The chain couples TRBV9 to TRBJ1-1; a weak D match, TRBD1 (5 bases). CDR1 and CDR2 from the germline V gene are SGDLS and YYNGEE. V was pared by 1 base and J by 4 bases, with 14 bases between. This CDR3 comprises 15 residues. The DNA for the CDR3 is TGTGCCAGCAGCGTACCTCCGGGGGGTTTCACTGAAGCTTTCTTT. It translates to CASSVPPGGFTEAFF.

CDR3: CASSTQGSSYNEQFF. CDR3 sequence (DNA): TGTGCCAGCAGTACCCAGGGGAGCTCCTACAATGAGCAGTTCTTC. The genes are TRBV14 and TRBJ2-1; possibly TRBD1 for D (6 bases). The CDR3 loop spans 15 amino acids. The germline V gene encodes CDR1 SGHDN and CDR2 FVKESK. Deletions cut 6 bases from V and 0 bases from J, with 12 bases between.

V gene TRBV11-2 combines with J gene TRBJ2-1, with 9 nucleotides matching TRBD2. The V gene's germline CDR1 is SGHAT and CDR2 FQNNGV. The CDR3 is 15 residues long. V lost 8 bases, J lost 3 bases, and 8 bases stayed unmatched. The CDR3 DNA reads as TGTGCCAGCGGCCTAGCGGGGTCAAACTACAATGAGCAGTTCTTC. Translation: CASGLAGSNYNEQFF.

The chain combines TRBV7-9 with TRBJ1-2, with D possibly being TRBD1 (6 bases). In germline, CDR1 is SEHNR, CDR2 FQNEAQ (reference sequence). The CDR3 sequence is 13 residues long. Trimming shortened V by 5 bases and J by 7 bases, and 14 bases separated the two germline ends. The chain's CDR3 is CASSNLDSLGYTF. The CDR3, as DNA: TGTGCCAGCAGCAACCTGGACAGCCTTGGCTACACCTTC.

This clone was seen a few times. The V and J genes are TRBV18 and TRBJ1-2; 9 nucleotides line up with TRBD1. V was clipped by 5 bases and J by 8 bases; unmatched bases: 6. The CDR3 consists of 13 residues. Germline V gene lookup returns CDR1 KGHSH and CDR2 LQKENI. The CDR3 coding sequence is TGTGCCAGCTCAGGACGGGACAGGGACGGCTACACCTTC. It specifies CASSGRDRDGYTF.

The J gene is TRBJ2-2, the V gene TRBV5-4; 15 bases are a match to TRBD2. Germline lookup yields CDR1 SGHNT and CDR2 YYREEE (reference sequence). V gave up 4 bases and J gave up 5 bases; unmatched junction bases: 9. The CDR3 spans 18 residues. The CDR3 nucleotides are TGTGCCAGCAGCCCCGGACTAGCGGGGGGGACCAAGACCGGGGAGCTGTTTTTT. This codes for CASSPGLAGGTKTGELFF.

V is TRBV5-1 and J is TRBJ2-2; 8 bases fit TRBD2. Germline V gene sequence: CDR1 SGHRS, CDR2 YFSETQ. The CDR3 consists of 15 residues. The V segment lost 0 bases and the J segment 7 bases; nucleotides outside the gene matches: 5. CDR3 sequence: CASSLDGGAGGELFF. The DNA for the CDR3 is TGCGCCAGCAGCTTGGACGGGGGGGCTGGCGGGGAGCTGTTTTTT.

This clone was seen repeatedly, ten times or more. The gene calls are TRBV18 and TRBJ2-5, with 8 bases fitting TRBD1. The CDR3 is 15 amino acids. CDR1 is KGHSH, CDR2 LQKENI, per germline. J was trimmed by 5 bases and V by 3 bases; bases with no gene match: 8. The CDR3 nucleotides are TGTGCCAGCTCACCTAACAGGGGGTCGGGGGAGACCCAGTACTTC. The encoded protein is CASSPNRGSGETQYF. The variable domain in full, completed from reference TRBV18 and TRBJ2-5, reads NAGVMQNPRHLVRRRGQEARLRCSPMKGHSHVYWYRQLPEEGLKFMVYLQKENIIDESGMPKERFSAEFPKEGPSILRIQQVVRGDSAAYFCASSPNRGSGETQYFGPGTRLLVL.

CDR3: CASSTIAGSSYNEQFF. CDR3 DNA sequence: TGTGCCAGCAGCACAATAGCGGGGAGCTCCTACAATGAGCAGTTCTTC. This chain connects TRBV11-2 to TRBJ2-1, with 8 bases aligning to TRBD2. The CDR3 consists of 16 residues. With 5 bases clipped from V and 0 bases from J, the junction kept 6 bases outside the gene matches. CDR1 and CDR2 from the germline V gene are SGHAT and FQNNGV.

In DNA form, the CDR3 reads TGTGCCAGCAGTACCCAGAAACAGCGGGATGTCTACGAGCAGTACTTC. Protein sequence: CASSTQKQRDVYEQYF. The chain has TRBV6-4 and TRBJ2-7, with 7 bases lining up with TRBD2. Germline values: CDR1 MRHNA, CDR2 SNTAGT. The CDR3 sequence is 16 residues long. J gave up 3 bases and V 5 bases, and 13 bases lay outside the gene matches.

This clone appeared once. The V call is TRBV6-2 or TRBV6-3, the J call TRBJ2-2; D is ambiguous. The CDR3 contains 13 residues. The V end was cut by 2 bases, the J end by 6 bases, with 7 bases between. The germline V gene has CDR1 MNHEY and CDR2 SVGEGT. The CDR3 protein is CASSYVIPGELFF. The CDR3 nucleotides read TGTGCCAGCAGTTACGTTATCCCCGGGGAGCTGTTTTTT.

The chain links TRBV11-2 to TRBJ2-1; the match to TRBD1 covers 8 bases. The germline V gene encodes CDR1 SGHAT and CDR2 FQNNGV. The CDR3 loop spans 16 amino acids. The trim removed 1 base at V and 8 bases at J, leaving 10 bases unmatched. The CDR3 sequence is CASSLAPGGVIYEQFF. For the CDR3, the DNA is TGTGCCAGCAGCTTAGCCCCAGGGGGCGTAATATATGAGCAGTTCTTC. The variable domain in full, with the rest retrieved from reference TRBV11-2 and TRBJ2-1, is EAGVAQSPRYKIIEKRQSVAFWCNPISGHATLYWYQQILGQGPKLLIQFQNNGVVDDSQLPKDRFSAERLKGVDSTLKIQPAKLEDSAVYLCASSLAPGGVIYEQFFGPGTRLTVL.

This clone was observed at least ten times. In the same sample, other DNA sequences code for this CDR3. CDR3 nucleotide sequence: TGTGCCACCAGTGATCAGACAGGGTCCTACAATGAGCAGTTCTTC. This gives the protein CATSDQTGSYNEQFF. The rearrangement links TRBV24-1 to TRBJ2-1; TRBD1 agrees at 7 bases. CDR1 and CDR2 (germline): KGHDR, SFDVKD. The junction had 2 bases not matched to a gene; V was cut back by 3 bases and J by 1 base. This CDR3 has 15 amino acids.

As concerns this clone: A much larger clone differs by one base, so this may be a read error. The rearrangement uses TRBV6-5 and TRBJ2-1, with 7 nucleotides matching TRBD1. The CDR3 contains 13 residues. Germline V gene lookup returns CDR1 MNHEY and CDR2 SVGAGI. Trimming took 2 bases from V and 6 from J; bases not matched to a gene: 1. CDR3 in DNA: TGTGCCAGCAGTTACCGGACAGGCAATGAGCAGTTCTTC. Translated: CASSYRTGNEQFF.

The chain links TRBV11-2 to TRBJ1-1; TRBD1 matches 11 bases. This CDR3 comprises 15 residues. CDR1 is SGHAT and CDR2 is FQNNGV in the germline V gene. The trim removed 5 bases at V and 6 bases at J, leaving 8 bases unmatched. The DNA for the CDR3 is TGTGCCAGCAGCCCTGGACAGGGGGCGCTGGCTGAAGCTTTCTTT. Translating it yields CASSPGQGALAEAFF.

V and J are TRBV6-5 and TRBJ2-2; D remains ambiguous. The V and J ends lost 6 bases and 3 bases respectively, with 14 bases between them. Germline V lookup: CDR1 MNHEY, CDR2 SVGAGI. The length of the CDR3 is 15 residues. This CDR3 is CASRSRGYDTGELFF. CDR3 DNA: TGTGCCAGCAGATCCAGAGGATACGACACCGGGGAGCTGTTTTTT.

CDR3 loop: CATGQFRNSPLHF. The CDR3 DNA reads as TGTGCCACCGGACAGTTTAGGAATTCACCCCTCCACTTT. The genes are TRBV27 and TRBJ1-6; weak D call: TRBD1 (6 bases). This CDR3 has 13 amino acids. The V gene lost 10 bases and the J gene lost 7 bases, with 14 bases spanning the gap. Germline V CDR1 and CDR2: MNHEY, SMNVEV (reference sequence).

The chain joins TRBV19 to TRBJ2-3, with 9 nucleotides matching TRBD2. CDR3 length equals 16 residues. The germline gives CDR1 LNHDA, CDR2 SQIVND (reference sequence). Losses at the gene ends were 4 bases for V and 2 bases for J; bases not matched to a gene: 7. CDR3 bases: TGTGCCAGTAGTACATGGACTAGCGATCCCACAGATACGCAGTATTTT. This gives the protein CASSTWTSDPTDTQYF.

The rearrangement joins TRBV7-8 to TRBJ1-3; possible D gene TRBD1, 6 bases. The ends were cut back, 2 bases at V and 0 bases at J, with 14 bases in the middle. Germline assignment: CDR1 SGHVS and CDR2 FQNEAQ. The CDR3 length is 17 residues. The chain's CDR3 is CASSLMDSGASGNTIYF. In DNA, the CDR3 is TGTGCCAGCAGCTTAATGGACTCAGGGGCCTCTGGAAACACCATATATTTT.